This passage covers 12 T cell receptor beta chains from one sample sequenced in a study of breast tumors, draining lymph nodes, adjacent tissues. Via MiXCR, TCRdb re-called the multiplex PCR reads, giving one row per CDR3 protein. The sample yields some 100,000 distinct CDR3 sequences, around 20% seen once. Samples came from axillary lymph nodes draining the breast cancer. Sequencing was done on a sample of axillary lymph node tissue. These receptors were taken from a female donor with breast cancer. Some clones in this sample may be carry-over from other donors' samples.

Comments on this clonotype: The junction and the germline gene differ at one end; a read error may be behind it. The CDR3 region is CTSSEPPRGDNEKLFF. The CDR3 DNA is TGTACCAGCAGTGAACCCCCGCGGGGGGATAATGAAAAACTGTTTTTT. V usage is TRBV6-1 and J usage is TRBJ1-4, with D maybe TRBD1 (5 bases). This CDR3 is 16 amino acids long. Germline CDR1 and CDR2: MNHNS and SASEGT.

At least ten counts were recorded for this clonotype. This sequence joins TRBV7-6 and TRBJ1-3; perhaps TRBD1 as D (6 bases). This CDR3 is 17 amino acids long. The ends were cut back, 4 bases at V and 4 bases at J, with 20 bases in the middle. The germline V gene has CDR1 SGHVS and CDR2 FNYEAQ. CDR3 nucleotide sequence: TGTGCCAGCAGCTCCGGGGGGCAGGGCACCGGAGGAAACACCATATATTTT. Protein: CASSSGGQGTGGNTIYF.

Ten or more counts support this clonotype. V is TRBV4-1 and J is TRBJ2-1; D is perhaps TRBD1 or TRBD2 (5 bases each). Trimming stripped 2 bases from V and 7 bases from J, with 9 bases between. This CDR3 comprises 13 residues. Germline V gene sequence: CDR1 MGHRA, CDR2 YSYEKL. DNA for the CDR3: TGCGCCAGCAGCCAATCCTGGGGGAATGAGCAGTTCTTC. Its translation is CASSQSWGNEQFF.

This clonotype was observed many times. The rearrangement joins TRBV28 to TRBJ1-2; D not resolved. There are 15 residues in the CDR3. Germline V gene data show CDR1 as MDHEN and CDR2 as SYDVKM. Trimming shortened V by 9 bases and J by 0 bases, and 17 bases separated the two germline ends. CDR3 in DNA: TGTGCCAGTACTTTAGGTTTGTTAGCTAACTATGGCTACACCTTC. Its protein product is CASTLGLLANYGYTF.

Points on this clonotype: This clone may be a read error of a much larger clone one base away. This chain joins TRBV30 and TRBJ1-2, with D unclear. This CDR3 is built from 14 residues. V was pared by 0 bases and J by 0 bases, with 8 bases between. The germline gives CDR1 GTSNPN, CDR2 SVGIG (reference sequence). The CDR3 coding sequence is TGTGCCTGGAGTGTAAACTTCACTAACTATGGCTACACCTTC. Encoded protein: CAWSVNFTNYGYTF.

This clonotype was counted at least ten times. The CDR3 sequence: CASGRAPVLSWETQYF. Here the CDR3 DNA reads TGTGCCAGCGGTAGGGCCCCGGTCCTGTCTTGGGAGACCCAGTACTTC. The chain carries TRBV25-1 and TRBJ2-5; no clear D. The CDR3 has 16 amino acids. The V end was cut by 8 bases, the J end by 5 bases, with 24 bases between. CDR1 is MGHDK and CDR2 is SYGVNS in the germline V gene.

The CDR3 region has the DNA TGTGCCAGCAGCGGGGAGACCCAGTACTTC. It specifies CASSGETQYF. The J gene is TRBJ2-5, the V gene TRBV28, with D unclear. The CDR3 consists of 10 residues. Trimming left V 6 bases short and J 5 bases short, with 4 bases between. CDR1 is MDHEN and CDR2 is SYDVKM in the germline V gene.

This clonotype occurred many times. The rearrangement links TRBV29-1 to TRBJ1-2; D possibly corresponds to TRBD1 (5 bases). The CDR3 has 14 residues. With 3 bases removed from V and 2 bases from J, the gap between germline ends came to 13 bases. From germline, CDR1 is SQVTM and CDR2 ANQGSEA. The CDR3: CSVDSGRTNYGYTF. In nucleotides, the CDR3 is TGCAGCGTTGACTCAGGACGGACAAACTATGGCTACACCTTC.

This clonotype was seen many times. V is TRBV19 and J is TRBJ2-1, with D perhaps being TRBD1 or TRBD2 (5 bases each). Trimming shortened V by 3 bases and J by 0 bases, and 15 bases separated the two germline ends. Germline V gives CDR1 LNHDA, CDR2 SQIVND (reference sequence). The CDR3 is 17 residues long. Here the CDR3 reads CASSIRDPTRSYNEQFF. The DNA for the CDR3 is TGTGCCAGTAGTATCCGGGACCCCACGCGCTCCTACAATGAGCAGTTCTTC.

This clonotype was detected many times. The chain joins TRBV9 to TRBJ2-3, with D unclear. Germline V gene data show CDR1 as SGDLS and CDR2 as YYNGEE. Trimming shortened V by 0 bases and J by 0 bases, and 8 bases separated the two germline ends. The CDR3 is 15 residues long. The CDR3 loop reads CASSVDPSSTDTQYF. DNA for the CDR3: TGTGCCAGCAGCGTAGATCCATCTAGCACAGATACGCAGTATTTT.

This clonotype was counted a few times. An end of the junction does not agree with germline; a read error may underlie this. V gene TRBV10-3 combines with J gene TRBJ2-3; D is ambiguous. CDR3 length equals 12 residues. The germline CDR1 and CDR2 sequences are ENHRY and SYGVKD. The CDR3 here is CATSPGRDTQYF. The CDR3, as DNA: TGTGCCACCAGTCCCGGCCGGGATACGCAGTATTTT.

This clonotype was observed a handful of times. This may be a read error: a much more frequent sequence differs by one nucleotide. This chain links TRBV20-1 with TRBJ2-3, with 7 nucleotides matching TRBD2. CDR1 is DFQATT, CDR2 SNEGSKA, per germline (reference sequence). CDR3 size: 14 residues. CDR3 nucleotide sequence: TGCGGCCACGTACTAGCGAGAGGGGCAGATACGCAGTATTTT. It codes for CGHVLARGADTQYF.